Presented here are 14 T cell receptor beta chains from one specimen sequenced in a study of regulatory T cells in long-lasting Graves disease. HTBI primers from iRepertoire and Arm-PCR of CDR3 regions yielded the TCR beta libraries. From the multiplex PCR reads, TCRdb called clonotypes with MiXCR, one entry per CDR3 protein. Altogether 450,000 to 650,000 distinct CDR3 sequences are present, around 15% being singletons, with the ten largest covering around 25%. Time point specified: newly diagnosed GD, antithyroid drugs for less than 3 months. Researchers made the TCR library from RNA that was extracted from PBMCs. The same sample was also studied in work on T cells in Graves' hyperthyroidism and ophthalmopathy.

The source was peripheral blood mononuclear cells (PBMCs), collected at new diagnosis, from a patient treated with antithyroid drugs. Receptors were obtained from a woman aged 35-60 years with Graves disease.

The table lists this clonotype with many counts. V usage is TRBV5-6 and J usage is TRBJ1-1; tentative D call: TRBD1 (6 bases). The CDR3 has 15 residues. The V end was cut by 0 bases, the J end by 4 bases, with 13 bases between. Germline V lookup: CDR1 SGHDT, CDR2 YYEEEE. The CDR3 loop reads CASSLGGGLITEAFF. CDR3 DNA sequence: TGTGCCAGCAGCTTGGGAGGGGGACTCATCACTGAAGCTTTCTTT. Drawing the rest from reference TRBV5-6 and TRBJ1-1, the complete variable domain is DAGVTQSPTHLIKTRGQQVTLRCSPKSGHDTVSWYQQALGQGPQFIFQYYEEEERQRGNFPDRFSGHQFPNYSSELNVNALLLGDSALYLCASSLGGGLITEAFFGQGTRLTVV.

This clonotype has ten or more counts. The genes are TRBV2 and TRBJ2-7, with 8 bases aligning to TRBD1. The ends lost 6 bases at V and 4 bases at J; junction bases unmatched: 5. The CDR3 runs to 13 residues. Germline assignment: CDR1 SNHLY and CDR2 FYNNEI. DNA for the CDR3: TGTGCCAGCAGGCGGGACAGGCGGTACGAGCAGTACTTC. It specifies CASRRDRRYEQYF. The full variable domain, with the rest looked up from reference TRBV2 and TRBJ2-7, is EPEVTQTPSHQVTQMGQEVILRCVPISNHLYFYWYRQILGQKVEFLVSFYNNEISEKSEIFDDQFSVERPDGSNFTLKIRSTKLEDSAMYFCASRRDRRYEQYFGPGTRLTVT.

The table lists this clonotype with a few counts. The chain uses TRBV2 and TRBJ1-3, with 8 positions matching TRBD1. The CDR3 loop spans 16 amino acids. The trim removed 5 bases at V and 5 bases at J, leaving 11 bases unmatched. Looked up from germline, CDR1 is SNHLY and CDR2 is FYNNEI. CDR3 bases: TGTGCCAGCAGTCACCGCCTTGGACAGGGCCGAAACACCATATATTTT. Protein sequence: CASSHRLGQGRNTIYF.

CDR3 protein: CSVVEGSIQNIQYF. DNA of the CDR3: TGCAGCGTTGTGGAGGGAAGCATCCAAAACATTCAGTACTTC. This rearrangement joins TRBV29-1 to TRBJ2-4; tentatively, D is TRBD2 (6 bases). The V and J ends lost 4 bases and 5 bases respectively, with 15 bases between them. The germline V gene encodes CDR1 SQVTM and CDR2 ANQGSEA. The CDR3 has 14 amino acids.

Turning to this clonotype: The germline gene is not matched at one end of the junction; a read error may be the cause. The chain joins TRBV7-2 to TRBJ2-1, with 8 nucleotides matching TRBD2. CDR1 SGHTA and CDR2 FQGNSA come from the germline V gene. The CDR3 runs to 14 residues. Here the CDR3 DNA reads TGTGCCAGCAGCCTAGCGGGCGGCTTCGGTGAGCAGTTCTTC. Protein: CASSLAGGFGEQFF.

This clonotype was counted only a few times. The gene calls are TRBV12-3 or TRBV12-4 and TRBJ1-2; a weak D match, TRBD1 (5 bases). CDR3 length: 13 amino acids. Trimming left V 10 bases short and J 4 bases short, with 16 bases between. The CDR3 spells CATRATGVYGYTF. In DNA, the CDR3 is TGTGCCACCCGTGCCACGGGGGTCTATGGCTACACCTTC.

This chain links TRBV12-3 or TRBV12-4 with TRBJ1-6; TRBD1 matches 7 bases. This CDR3 contains 14 residues. Germline trimming cut 5 bases from V and 9 bases from J; bases unmatched to any gene: 7. CDR3 coding DNA: TGTGCCAGCAGTGGGGACAGCAGGTTTTCACCCCTCCACTTT. This gives the protein CASSGDSRFSPLHF.

This clonotype has a count of ten or more. J is TRBJ1-1 and V is TRBV7-2; no definite D call. This CDR3 comprises 12 residues. The V end was cut by 5 bases, the J end by 6 bases, with 10 bases between. In germline, CDR1 is SGHTA, CDR2 FQGNSA. CDR3 region: CASSQVWSEAFF. CDR3 nucleotide sequence: TGTGCCAGCAGCCAAGTCTGGTCTGAAGCTTTCTTT. The full variable domain, in which reference TRBV7-2 and TRBJ1-1 provide the parts outside the CDR3, is GAGVSQSPSNKVTEKGKDVELRCDPISGHTALYWYRQSLGQGLEFLIYFQGNSAPDKSGLPSDRFSAERTGGSVSTLTIQRTQQEDSAVYLCASSQVWSEAFFGQGTRLTVV.

This clonotype has only a few counts. The rearrangement links TRBV24-1 to TRBJ2-3; D could derive from TRBD1 or TRBD2 (5 bases each). V shed 6 bases and J shed 2 bases, with 14 bases lying between them. Germline CDR1 and CDR2: KGHDR and SFDVKD. The CDR3 sequence is 15 residues long. CDR3 sequence reads: CATSKRGPHTDTQYF. CDR3 nucleotide sequence: TGTGCCACCAGTAAGAGGGGACCACACACAGATACGCAGTATTTT.

Notes on this clonotype: The conserved closing phenylalanine or tryptophan is absent in this CDR3, likely reflecting a read error. The CDR3 is CSVAGTGVGEQYL. The CDR3 DNA follows: TGCAGCGTTGCCGGGACAGGGGTAGGCGAGCAGTACTTA. The rearrangement joins TRBV29-1 to TRBJ2-7; 10 bases map to TRBD1. Per the germline V gene, CDR1 is SQVTM and CDR2 is ANQGSEA. J lost 6 bases, V lost 4 bases, and 6 bases had no gene match. This CDR3 region has 13 residues.

The rearrangement links TRBV9 to TRBJ1-1; TRBD1 might be the D (5 bases). Germline CDR1 and CDR2: SGDLS and YYNGEE. This CDR3 spans 14 amino acids. V lost 2 bases and J 4 bases, leaving 12 bases between the germline ends. The CDR3 spells CASSVQGDGTEAFF. The CDR3 DNA reads as TGTGCCAGCAGCGTCCAGGGTGACGGCACTGAAGCTTTCTTT.

This clonotype was counted ten times or more. The V and J genes are TRBV6-5 and TRBJ2-7; D is possibly TRBD1 (5 bases). V lost 2 bases and J 1 base, leaving 12 bases between the germline ends. The CDR3 contains 15 residues. CDR1 is MNHEY and CDR2 is SVGAGI in the germline V gene. As DNA, the CDR3 is TGTGCCAGCAGTTACGGCGTAGGGGAATCCTACGAGCAGTACTTC. Translated, it gives CASSYGVGESYEQYF.

The table lists this clonotype with many counts. The chain recombines TRBV7-2 with TRBJ1-1; no clear D. The CDR3 extends over 13 amino acids. The V gene lost 0 bases and the J gene lost 8 bases, with 10 bases spanning the gap. The germline V gene has CDR1 SGHTA and CDR2 FQGNSA. CDR3 sequence (DNA): TGTGCCAGCAGCTTAGCGCTGAGGGTAGAAGCTTTCTTT. Amino acids: CASSLALRVEAFF. Looking up the rest from reference TRBV7-2 and TRBJ1-1 gives the full variable domain: GAGVSQSPSNKVTEKGKDVELRCDPISGHTALYWYRQSLGQGLEFLIYFQGNSAPDKSGLPSDRFSAERTGGSVSTLTIQRTQQEDSAVYLCASSLALRVEAFFGQGTRLTVV.

The chain has TRBV11-3 and TRBJ2-2; perhaps TRBD1 as D (6 bases). There are 15 residues in the CDR3. Germline CDR1 and CDR2: SGHNT and YENEEA. V was shortened by 4 bases and J by 4 bases, with 13 bases between the two germline ends. CDR3 sequence (DNA): TGTGCCAGCAGCTCCCGGGGCAGGGGCACCGGGGAGCTGTTTTTT. Amino acids: CASSSRGRGTGELFF.